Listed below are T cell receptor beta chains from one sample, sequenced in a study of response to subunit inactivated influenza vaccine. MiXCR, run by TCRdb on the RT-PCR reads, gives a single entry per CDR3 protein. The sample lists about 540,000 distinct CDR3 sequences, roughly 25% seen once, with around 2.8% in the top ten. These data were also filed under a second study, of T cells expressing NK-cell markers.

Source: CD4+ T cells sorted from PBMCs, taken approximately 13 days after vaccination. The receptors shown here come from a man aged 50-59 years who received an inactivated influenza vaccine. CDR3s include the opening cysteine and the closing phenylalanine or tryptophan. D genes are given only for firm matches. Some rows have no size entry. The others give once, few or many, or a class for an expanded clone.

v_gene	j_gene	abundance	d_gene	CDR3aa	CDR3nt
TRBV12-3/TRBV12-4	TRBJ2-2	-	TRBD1	CASTLGGYTGELFF	TGTGCCAGCACCTTAGGGGGCTACACCGGGGAGCTGTTTTTT
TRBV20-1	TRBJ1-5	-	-	CSARIFYNSNQPQHF	TGCAGTGCTAGAATTTTCTACAATAGCAATCAGCCCCAGCATTTT
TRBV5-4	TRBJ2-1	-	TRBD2	CASSPRTSGGAYNEQFF	TGTGCCAGCAGCCCACGGACTAGCGGGGGGGCCTACAATGAGCAGTTCTTC
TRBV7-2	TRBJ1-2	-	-	CASSLATRSNYGYTF	TGTGCCAGCAGCTTAGCAACGCGGTCCAACTATGGCTACACCTTC
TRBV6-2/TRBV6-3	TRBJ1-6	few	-	CASSGQETRNSPLHF	TGTGCCAGCAGTGGTCAGGAGACAAGGAATTCACCCCTCCACTTT
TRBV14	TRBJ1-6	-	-	CASSHYRDNSPLHF	TGTGCCAGCAGCCATTACAGGGATAATTCACCCCTCCACTTT
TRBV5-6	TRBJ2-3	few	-	CASRITGEGDTQYF	TGTGCCAGCAGGATTACAGGGGAGGGAGATACGCAGTATTTT
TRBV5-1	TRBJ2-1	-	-	CASSLVAGSLGNEQFF	TGCGCCAGCAGCTTGGTTGCAGGGTCCCTCGGCAATGAGCAGTTCTTC
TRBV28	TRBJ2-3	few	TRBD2	CASSLTSGNADTQYF	TGTGCCAGCAGTTTAACTAGCGGGAATGCAGATACGCAGTATTTT
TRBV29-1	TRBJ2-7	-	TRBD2	CSVGGRALYEQYF	TGCAGCGTTGGCGGGAGGGCCCTTTACGAGCAGTACTTC
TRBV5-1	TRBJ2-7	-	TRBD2	CASKGGTSHEQYF	TGCGCCAGCAAGGGCGGGACTAGTCACGAGCAGTACTTC
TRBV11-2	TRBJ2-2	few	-	CASNQQLVRGGELFF	TGTGCCAGCAACCAACAATTAGTCCGGGGCGGGGAGCTGTTTTTT
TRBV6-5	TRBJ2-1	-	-	CASSYSFMGAHNEQFF	TGTGCCAGCAGTTACTCTTTTATGGGGGCCCACAATGAGCAGTTCTTC
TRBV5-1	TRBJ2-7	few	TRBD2	CASTTSGGVYEQYF	TGCGCCAGCACGACTAGCGGGGGGGTCTACGAGCAGTACTTC
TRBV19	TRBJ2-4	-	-	CASSIEGRGGGYF	TGTGCCAGTAGTATAGAGGGCCGGGGAGGGGGGTACTTC
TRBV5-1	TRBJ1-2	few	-	CASRWVANYGYTF	TGCGCCAGCAGATGGGTAGCTAACTATGGCTACACCTTC
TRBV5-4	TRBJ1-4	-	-	CASSSPSDEKLFF	TGTGCCAGCAGCTCACCTTCCGATGAAAAACTGTTTTTT
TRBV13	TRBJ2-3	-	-	CASSQARLSDTQYF	TGTGCCAGCAGCCAGGCTCGCCTCTCAGATACGCAGTATTTT
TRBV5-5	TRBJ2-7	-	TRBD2	CASSRTGLAATTYEQYF	TGTGCCAGCAGCCGGACCGGCCTAGCGGCAACCACCTACGAGCAGTACTTC
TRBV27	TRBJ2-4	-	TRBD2	CASSFSGGQNIQYF	TGTGCCAGCAGTTTCAGCGGGGGGCAAAACATTCAGTACTTC
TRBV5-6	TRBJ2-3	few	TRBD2	CASSWSGTTDTQYF	TGTGCCAGCAGCTGGAGCGGGACCACAGATACGCAGTATTTT
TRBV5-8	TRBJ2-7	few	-	CASSPRRGAYEQYF	TGTGCCAGCAGCCCTCGCAGGGGGGCCTACGAGCAGTACTTC
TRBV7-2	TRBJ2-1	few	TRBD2	CASSILAGGRNEQFF	TGTGCCAGCAGCATACTAGCGGGGGGGCGGAATGAGCAGTTCTTC
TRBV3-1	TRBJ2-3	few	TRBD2	CASSQPTSLRRDYLPADTQYF	TGTGCCAGCAGCCAACCGACGTCCCTAAGGCGGGACTACCTCCCCGCAGATACGCAGTATTTT
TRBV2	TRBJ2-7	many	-	CASRTGGGSYEQYF	TGTGCCAGCAGGACCGGCGGCGGTTCCTACGAGCAGTACTTC
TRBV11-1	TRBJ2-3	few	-	CASSYHGRTDTQYF	TGTGCCAGCAGTTATCACGGGCGCACAGATACGCAGTATTTT
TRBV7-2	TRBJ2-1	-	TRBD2	CASSLAGTSGSNEQFF	TGTGCCAGCAGCTTAGCCGGGACTAGTGGTTCCAATGAGCAGTTCTTC
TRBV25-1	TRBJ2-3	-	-	CASRESVLTDTQYF	TGTGCCAGCAGGGAATCGGTCCTCACAGATACGCAGTATTTT
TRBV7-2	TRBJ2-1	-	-	CASRIRGAGNEQFF	TGTGCCAGCAGGATCCGGGGGGCCGGGAATGAGCAGTTCTTC
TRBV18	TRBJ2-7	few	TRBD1	CASSPGQGGSYEQYF	TGTGCCAGCTCACCTGGACAGGGGGGGTCCTACGAGCAGTACTTC
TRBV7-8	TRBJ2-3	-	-	CASSPKVGHTDTQYF	TGTGCCAGCAGCCCAAAGGTGGGGCACACAGATACGCAGTATTTT
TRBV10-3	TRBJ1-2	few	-	CAISPGDGYTF	TGTGCCATCAGCCCGGGGGATGGCTACACCTTC
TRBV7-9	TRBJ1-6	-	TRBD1	CASSILTGVRNSPLHF	TGTGCCAGCAGCATCCTCACAGGGGTGCGGAATTCACCCCTCCACTTT
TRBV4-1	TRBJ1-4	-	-	CASSPRPGAVGEKLFF	TGCGCCAGCAGCCCCCGGCCGGGGGCGGTCGGAGAAAAACTGTTTTTT
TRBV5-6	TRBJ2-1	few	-	CASSFRGVFSNEQFF	TGTGCCAGCAGCTTTAGGGGGGTCTTTAGCAATGAGCAGTTCTTC
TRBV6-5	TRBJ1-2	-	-	CASSYLPSNYGYTF	TGTGCCAGCAGTTACCTGCCATCCAACTATGGCTACACCTTC
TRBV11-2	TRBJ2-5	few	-	CASSLDYSAETQYF	TGTGCCAGCAGCTTGGACTATTCGGCGGAGACCCAGTACTTC
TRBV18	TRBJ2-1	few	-	CASSRSGTDYNEQFF	TGTGCCAGCTCACGCTCCGGGACGGATTACAATGAGCAGTTCTTC
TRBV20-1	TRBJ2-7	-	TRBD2	CSASFRDVGTSVSYEQYF	TGCAGTGCTAGTTTTCGGGACGTCGGGACTAGCGTTTCCTACGAGCAGTACTTC
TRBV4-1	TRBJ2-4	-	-	CASSQVFIAKNIQYF	TGCGCCAGCAGCCAAGTCTTTATAGCCAAAAACATTCAGTACTTC
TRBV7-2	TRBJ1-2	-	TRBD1	CASSQDRVSGYTF	TGTGCCAGCAGCCAGGACAGGGTGTCGGGCTACACCTTC
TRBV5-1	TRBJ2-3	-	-	CASSPPPGRVADTQYF	TGCGCCAGCAGCCCTCCCCCCGGGCGTGTCGCAGATACGCAGTATTTT
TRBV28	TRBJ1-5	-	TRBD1	CASRTQGTGFPQHF	TGTGCCAGCAGGACTCAAGGGACAGGGTTCCCCCAGCATTTT